This T cell receptor (beta chain) was captured in a study of blood T cell repertoires in COVID-19. Study context: Specimens from acute and convalescent COVID-19 originated in the United States, Italy and Spain. PBMCs, B-cell-depleted T cells, or T cells provided the cDNA or gDNA that made up the material.

The table came from immunoSEQ multiplex PCR; TCRdb's copy has only in-frame clones and leaves some out. The sample holds more than 95,000 clones, around 83% seen once. Per the germline V gene, CDR1 is ENHRY and CDR2 is SYGVKD. The CDR3 covers 13 residues. V was trimmed by 8 bases and J by 3 bases, leaving 11 bases between them. The rearrangement uses TRBV10-3 and TRBJ1-5; D possibly corresponds to TRBD1 (6 bases). The source of this sequence is a woman older than 75 with active or convalescent COVID-19. The sequenced sample consisted of peripheral blood. In nucleotides, the CDR3 is TGTGCCATCGGGAGACAGGACAATCAGCCCCAGCATTTT. Protein sequence: CAIGRQDNQPQHF.